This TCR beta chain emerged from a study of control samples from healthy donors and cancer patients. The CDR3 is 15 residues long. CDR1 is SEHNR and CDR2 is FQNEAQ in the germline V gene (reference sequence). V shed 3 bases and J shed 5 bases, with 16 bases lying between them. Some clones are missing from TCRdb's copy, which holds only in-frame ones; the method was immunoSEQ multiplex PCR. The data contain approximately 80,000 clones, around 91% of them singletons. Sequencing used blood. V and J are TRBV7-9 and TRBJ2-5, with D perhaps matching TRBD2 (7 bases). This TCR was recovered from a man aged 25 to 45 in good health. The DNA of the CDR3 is TGTGCCAGCAGCTTCTCGGGGGGCGCATTGGAGACCCAGTACTTC. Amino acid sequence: CASSFSGGALETQYF.